One T cell receptor (beta chain) is described in this entry. Its antigen is still unknown. Using its own MiXCR run on the reads, TCRdb lists one record per CDR3 protein. The sample records about 130,000 distinct CDR3 sequences, over 25% being singletons. The data derive from a study of T cell repertoires in cytomegalovirus infection. Overall study: Matching HLA type, along with CMV infection, was indicated by public TCR beta signatures.

Points from the study as a whole: HLA-C-restricted, CMV-specific TCR beta clonotypes were dominant ex vivo.

This clonotype was obtained from a human donor in good health (CMV status not recorded). Some clones in this sample may be carry-over from other donors' samples. Material: CD8+ T cells from cultured PBMCs, obtained from culture after CMV antigen stimulation.

CDR3 DNA: TGTGCCAGTAGTATAGACACCCCATATGAAGCTTTCTTT. Its protein product is CASSIDTPYEAFF. This chain uses TRBV19 with TRBJ1-1; D gene ambiguous. CDR1 is LNHDA, CDR2 SQIVND, per germline (reference sequence). Trimming cost V 0 bases and J 7 bases, with 9 bases left between them. The CDR3 has 13 residues.